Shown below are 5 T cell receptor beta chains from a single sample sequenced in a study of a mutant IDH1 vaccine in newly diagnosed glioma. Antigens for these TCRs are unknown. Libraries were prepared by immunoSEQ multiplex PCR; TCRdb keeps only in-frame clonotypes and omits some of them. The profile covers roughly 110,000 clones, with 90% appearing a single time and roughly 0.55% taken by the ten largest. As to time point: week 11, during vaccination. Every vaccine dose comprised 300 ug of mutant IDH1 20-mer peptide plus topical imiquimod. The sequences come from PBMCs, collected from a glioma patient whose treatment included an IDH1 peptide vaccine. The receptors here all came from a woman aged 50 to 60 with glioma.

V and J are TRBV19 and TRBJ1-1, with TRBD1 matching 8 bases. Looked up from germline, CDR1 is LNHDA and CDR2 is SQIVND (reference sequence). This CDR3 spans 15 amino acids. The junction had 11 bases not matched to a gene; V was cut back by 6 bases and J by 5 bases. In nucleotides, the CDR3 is TGTGCCAGTAGCCTAGGGCAGGGGGCGAGAACTGAAGCTTTCTTT. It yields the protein CASSLGQGARTEAFF.

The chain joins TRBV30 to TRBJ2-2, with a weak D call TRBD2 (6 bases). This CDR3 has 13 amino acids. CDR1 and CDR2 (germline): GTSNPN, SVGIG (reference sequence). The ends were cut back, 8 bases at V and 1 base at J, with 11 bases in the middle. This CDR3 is CAGLGGNTGELFF. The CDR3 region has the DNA TGTGCCGGGTTGGGGGGGAACACCGGGGAGCTGTTTTTT.

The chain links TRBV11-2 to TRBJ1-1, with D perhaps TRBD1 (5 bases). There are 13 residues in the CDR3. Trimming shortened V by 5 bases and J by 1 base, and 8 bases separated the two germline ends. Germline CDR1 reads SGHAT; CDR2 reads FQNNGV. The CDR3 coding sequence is TGTGCCAGCAGCGCCGACAGGAACACTGAAGCTTTCTTT. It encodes CASSADRNTEAFF. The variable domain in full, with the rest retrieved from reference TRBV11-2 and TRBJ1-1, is EAGVAQSPRYKIIEKRQSVAFWCNPISGHATLYWYQQILGQGPKLLIQFQNNGVVDDSQLPKDRFSAERLKGVDSTLKIQPAKLEDSAVYLCASSADRNTEAFFGQGTRLTVV.

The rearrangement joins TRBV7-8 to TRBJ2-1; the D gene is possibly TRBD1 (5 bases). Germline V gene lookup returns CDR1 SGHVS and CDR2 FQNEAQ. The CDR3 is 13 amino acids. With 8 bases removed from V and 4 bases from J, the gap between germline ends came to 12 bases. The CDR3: CASFQTGYNEQFF. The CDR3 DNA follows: TGTGCCAGCTTTCAAACAGGTTACAATGAGCAGTTCTTC.

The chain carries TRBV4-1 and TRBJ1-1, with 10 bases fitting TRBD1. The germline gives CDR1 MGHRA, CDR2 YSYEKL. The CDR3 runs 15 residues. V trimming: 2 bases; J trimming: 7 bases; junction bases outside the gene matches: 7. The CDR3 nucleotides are TGCGCCAGCAGCCAAAGAGCTGGACAGGGGGTTGAAGCTTTCTTT. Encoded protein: CASSQRAGQGVEAFF.